Following are 10 T cell receptor beta chains from one sample sequenced in a study of blood T cell repertoires in COVID-19. Clones were read by immunoSEQ multiplex PCR, and TCRdb kept only the in-frame ones, dropping some. In the table there are some 390,000 clones, about 90% of which are singletons. The sequencing input was peripheral blood. Receptor source: a woman aged 55 to 70 with COVID-19, enrolled during active disease.

The chain couples TRBV7-3 to TRBJ2-3; no clear D. V lost 5 bases and J lost 2, with 8 bases in between. CDR1 is SGHTA and CDR2 is FQGTGA in the germline V gene. The CDR3 has 13 residues. The CDR3 region is CASSRSYTDTQYF. For the CDR3, the DNA is TGTGCCAGCAGCCGTAGCTACACAGATACGCAGTATTTT.

The V and J genes are TRBV11-1 and TRBJ2-1, with 10 nucleotides matching TRBD1. This CDR3 contains 13 residues. The V and J ends lost 3 bases and 8 bases, in that order; junction bases with no gene match: 1. Looked up from germline, CDR1 is SGHAT and CDR2 is FQDESV (reference sequence). The CDR3 reads CASSLDRGDEQFF. The CDR3 DNA reads as TGTGCCAGCAGCTTGGACAGGGGGGATGAGCAGTTCTTC.

This chain links TRBV14 with TRBJ1-2; D remains unclear. Trimming shortened V by 0 bases and J by 6 bases, and 14 bases separated the two germline ends. The length of the CDR3 is 15 residues. Germline V gene lookup returns CDR1 SGHDN and CDR2 FVKESK. The CDR3 DNA reads TGTGCCAGCAGCCAAGATCAATCCCCCCCCAATGGCTACACCTTC. Protein product: CASSQDQSPPNGYTF.

J is TRBJ2-3 and V is TRBV15, with 8 bases matching TRBD1. The CDR3 consists of 16 residues. CDR1 is LNHNV and CDR2 is YYDKDF in the germline V gene (reference sequence). The junction had 7 bases not matched to a gene; V was cut back by 5 bases and J by 0 bases. CDR3 sequence (DNA): TGTGCCACCAGCGGAGGACAGGGCATAAGCACAGATACGCAGTATTTT. Translating gives CATSGGQGISTDTQYF. The variable domain in full, completed from reference TRBV15 and TRBJ2-3, reads DAMVIQNPRYQVTQFGKPVTLSCSQTLNHNVMYWYQQKSSQAPKLLFHYYDKDFNNEADTPDNFQSRRPNTSFCFLDIRSPGLGDTAMYLCATSGGQGISTDTQYFGPGTRLTVL.

V gene TRBV7-2 combines with J gene TRBJ2-3; D gene ambiguous. V was pared by 8 bases and J by 1 base, with 13 bases between. The CDR3 is 14 amino acids. The germline gives CDR1 SGHTA, CDR2 FQGNSA. CDR3 sequence: CASRLTQGTDTQYF. CDR3 nucleotides: TGTGCCAGCCGCCTAACCCAGGGCACAGATACGCAGTATTTT. Full variable domain (outside the CDR3, taken from reference TRBV7-2 and TRBJ2-3): GAGVSQSPSNKVTEKGKDVELRCDPISGHTALYWYRQSLGQGLEFLIYFQGNSAPDKSGLPSDRFSAERTGGSVSTLTIQRTQQEDSAVYLCASRLTQGTDTQYFGPGTRLTVL.

V usage is TRBV5-1 and J usage is TRBJ1-1; 11 bases fit TRBD1. Germline assignment: CDR1 SGHRS and CDR2 YFSETQ. V lost 2 bases to trimming and J lost 4 bases; unmatched junction nucleotides: 4. The CDR3 has 15 residues. The CDR3 spells CASSFRGTGGTEAFF. Here the CDR3 DNA reads TGCGCCAGCAGCTTTAGGGGGACAGGGGGCACTGAAGCTTTCTTT.

The J gene is TRBJ2-3, the V gene TRBV13; no reliable D call. Germline-derived CDR1 and CDR2 are PRHDT and FYEKMQ (reference sequence). The CDR3 consists of 14 residues. The germline V and J ends were trimmed by 5 bases and 2 bases, with 11 bases remaining between them. The CDR3 sequence: CASSPTDLTDTQYF. The DNA of the CDR3 is TGTGCCAGCAGCCCTACAGACCTCACAGATACGCAGTATTTT.

This clone occurred once. The chain employs TRBV1 and TRBJ2-1; whether TRBD1, the table's D call, matches the DNA was not checked. TRBV1 is given as a pseudogene. The CDR3 consists of 16 residues. CDR3 nucleotide sequence: TGCACCAGCAGCCGTCCTGAGGACAGGGCGTCCGATGAGCAGTTCTTC. Translated, it gives CTSSRPEDRASDEQFF.

This clone was observed a few times. The J gene is TRBJ1-1, the V gene TRBV12-3 or TRBV12-4; D gene uncertain. The CDR3 is made up of 12 amino acids. V was cut by 1 base and J by 11 bases, with 11 bases left in between. CDR3 loop: CASSLGPQWAFF. The CDR3 DNA is TGTGCCAGCAGTTTAGGGCCCCAGTGGGCTTTCTTT.

The chain joins TRBV7-9 to TRBJ2-6; D unresolved. Germline lookup yields CDR1 SEHNR and CDR2 FQNEAQ (reference sequence). This CDR3 is 17 amino acids long. V lost 5 bases and J 0 bases, leaving 14 bases between the germline ends. The CDR3 DNA is TGTGCCAGCAGCAACCCGGTCGTCACCTCTGGGGCCAACGTCCTGACTTTC. Encoded protein: CASSNPVVTSGANVLTF.